These 14 T cell receptor beta chains share one sample of origin, sequenced in a study of blood T cell repertoires in COVID-19. TCRdb's table, derived via immunoSEQ multiplex PCR, lists solely in-frame clones and lacks some. The data contain about 490,000 clones, 75% to 90% of them singletons. Sequencing was performed on peripheral blood. Receptors were obtained from a human donor in a cohort sampled during active COVID-19.

The chain links TRBV6-5 to TRBJ1-1; 7 bases map to TRBD1. The length of the CDR3 is 12 residues. The ends lost 6 bases at V and 6 bases at J; junction bases unmatched: 4. Germline loops: CDR1 MNHEY, CDR2 SVGAGI. CDR3 amino acids: CASRRQGPEAFF. The CDR3 DNA sequence: TGTGCCAGCAGACGACAGGGCCCTGAAGCTTTCTTT.

The chain couples TRBV30 to TRBJ2-3; D unclear. CDR1 is GTSNPN and CDR2 is SVGIG in the germline V gene (reference sequence). The CDR3 loop spans 14 amino acids. Trimming took off 6 bases at V and 5 bases at J, with 18 bases between the two ends. The CDR3 protein is CACRRIPTRDTQYF. The CDR3 DNA follows: TGTGCCTGCCGGAGAATCCCGACCCGAGATACGCAGTATTTT.

The chain has TRBV29-1 and TRBJ2-3; 12 bases are shared with TRBD2. The CDR3 extends over 18 amino acids. With V trimmed by 3 bases and J by 3 bases, 13 bases remained unmatched. Germline assignment: CDR1 SQVTM and CDR2 ANQGSEA. Here the CDR3 DNA reads TGCAGCGTTGATCCCCAACCGGGACTAGCGGGTCAGACAGATACGCAGTATTTT. It specifies CSVDPQPGLAGQTDTQYF.

V gene TRBV30 combines with J gene TRBJ1-4, with TRBD1 matching 10 bases. The J segment lost 0 bases and the V segment lost 3 bases, leaving 4 bases of the junction unmatched. CDR3 length: 16 amino acids. Germline CDR1 reads GTSNPN; CDR2 reads SVGIG (reference sequence). As DNA, the CDR3 is TGTGCCTGGAGCTCAGGACAGGGGGCAACTAATGAAAAACTGTTTTTT. This translates into CAWSSGQGATNEKLFF.

The V gene is TRBV10-3, the J gene TRBJ2-3, with 7 nucleotides matching TRBD2. CDR1 is ENHRY, CDR2 SYGVKD, per germline. The CDR3 is made up of 17 amino acids. V dropped 0 bases and J dropped 3; count of bases not matched to a gene: 9. CDR3 residues: CAISESGRGGRTDTQYF. In DNA, the CDR3 is TGTGCCATCAGTGAGTCTGGGAGAGGCGGGAGAACAGATACGCAGTATTTT.

The V and J genes are TRBV9 and TRBJ2-2; TRBD2 matches at 12 bases. Germline CDR1 SGDLS, CDR2 YYNGEE. V gave up 2 bases and J gave up 2 bases; unmatched junction bases: 4. The CDR3 extends over 17 amino acids. CDR3 protein: CASSVRLAGANTGELFF. The CDR3 DNA follows: TGTGCCAGCAGCGTGAGACTAGCGGGGGCTAACACCGGGGAGCTGTTTTTT.

In this sample, this clone turned up once. V gene TRBV4-1 combines with J gene TRBJ2-4; 14 bases are shared with TRBD2. Germline V gives CDR1 MGHRA, CDR2 YSYEKL. The CDR3 is 18 residues long. V lost 1 base to trimming and J lost 9 bases; unmatched junction nucleotides: 11. CDR3 sequence reads: CASSQGETSGRAGGIQYF. The DNA for the CDR3 is TGCGCCAGCAGCCAAGGAGAGACTAGCGGGAGGGCTGGTGGCATTCAGTACTTC.

The CDR3 protein is CASSSGRGAEAFF. The CDR3 coding sequence is TGTGCCAGCAGCTCGGGACGGGGGGCTGAAGCTTTCTTT. The chain couples TRBV13 to TRBJ1-1; TRBD1 might be the D (5 bases). CDR3 size: 13 residues. Germline V gene lookup returns CDR1 PRHDT and CDR2 FYEKMQ (reference sequence). Trimming removed 4 bases from V and 6 bases from J, with 12 bases in between.

The chain joins TRBV27 to TRBJ1-4; D is possibly TRBD1 (5 bases). Germline V gene data show CDR1 as MNHEY and CDR2 as SMNVEV (reference sequence). There are 14 residues in the CDR3. Trimming removed 5 bases from V and 7 bases from J, with 14 bases in between. The CDR3 spells CASSPSRVGEKLFF. The CDR3 nucleotides read TGTGCCAGCAGTCCCTCCAGGGTCGGTGAAAAACTGTTTTTT.

This sequence joins TRBV6-5 and TRBJ2-4, with D maybe TRBD2 (5 bases). The CDR3 is 15 residues long. Trimming cost V 0 bases and J 6 bases, with 12 bases left between them. In germline, CDR1 is MNHEY, CDR2 SVGAGI. For the CDR3, the DNA is TGTGCCAGCAGTTACTCCCGCCCCGGACTAAACATTCAGTACTTC. Translated, it gives CASSYSRPGLNIQYF.

This clone was counted between two and nine times. The chain employs TRBV30 and TRBJ2-1, with 9 positions matching TRBD1. Unmatched junction bases numbered 9, after V lost 2 bases and J lost 7 bases. The CDR3 length is 15 residues. Germline V lookup: CDR1 GTSNPN, CDR2 SVGIG (reference sequence). CDR3 nucleotides: TGTGCCTGGAGTCCCGGGACAGGGACGGGGAATGAGCAGTTCTTC. It encodes CAWSPGTGTGNEQFF. The full variable domain, in which reference TRBV30 and TRBJ2-1 provide the parts outside the CDR3, is SQTIHQWPATLVQPVGSPLSLECTVEGTSNPNLYWYRQAAGRGLQLLFYSVGIGQISSEVPQNLSASRPQDRQFILSSKKLLLSDSGFYLCAWSPGTGTGNEQFFGPGTRLTVL.

The chain couples TRBV19 to TRBJ1-2; D might be TRBD1 (6 bases). Germline CDR1 is LNHDA and CDR2 is SQIVND (reference sequence). V lost 6 bases and J lost 8, with 16 bases in between. The CDR3 has 13 amino acids. The CDR3 here is CASSTDRLRGYTF. CDR3 coding DNA: TGTGCCAGTAGCACTGACAGGCTCCGCGGCTACACCTTC.

The chain uses TRBV18 and TRBJ2-3; TRBD2 matches at 11 bases. Germline-derived CDR1 and CDR2 are KGHSH and LQKENI. The CDR3 length is 19 residues. Germline trimming cut 3 bases from V and 3 bases from J; bases unmatched to any gene: 14. As DNA, the CDR3 is TGTGCCAGCTCACCCGATTTAGCGGGAGGGCTTCAACATACAGATACGCAGTATTTT. Protein: CASSPDLAGGLQHTDTQYF.

The chain couples TRBV4-1 to TRBJ1-2, with unresolved D. Trimming took off 0 bases at V and 5 bases at J, with 7 bases between the two ends. The CDR3 has 13 residues. Germline-derived CDR1 and CDR2 are MGHRA and YSYEKL. CDR3 nucleotide sequence: TGCGCCAGCAGCCAAGATCAGGTGTATGGCTACACCTTC. Translation: CASSQDQVYGYTF.